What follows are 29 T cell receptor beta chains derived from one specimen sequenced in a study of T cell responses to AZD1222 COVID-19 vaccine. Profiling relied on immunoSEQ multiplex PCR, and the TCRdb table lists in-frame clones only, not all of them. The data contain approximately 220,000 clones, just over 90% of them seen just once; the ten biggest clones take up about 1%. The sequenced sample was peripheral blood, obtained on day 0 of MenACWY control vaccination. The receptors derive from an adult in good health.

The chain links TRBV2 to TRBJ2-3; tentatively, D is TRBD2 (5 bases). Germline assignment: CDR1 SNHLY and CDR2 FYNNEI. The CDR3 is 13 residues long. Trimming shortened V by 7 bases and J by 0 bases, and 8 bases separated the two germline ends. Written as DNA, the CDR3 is TGTGCCAGCAACCGACTAAGCACAGATACGCAGTATTTT. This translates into CASNRLSTDTQYF.

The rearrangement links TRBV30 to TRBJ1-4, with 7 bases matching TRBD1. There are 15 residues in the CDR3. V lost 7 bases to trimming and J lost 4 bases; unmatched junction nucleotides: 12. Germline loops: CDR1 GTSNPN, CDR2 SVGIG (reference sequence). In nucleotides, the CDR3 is TGTGCCTTCAGCCCGGGACAGAGCATTAATGAAAAACTGTTTTTT. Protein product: CAFSPGQSINEKLFF.

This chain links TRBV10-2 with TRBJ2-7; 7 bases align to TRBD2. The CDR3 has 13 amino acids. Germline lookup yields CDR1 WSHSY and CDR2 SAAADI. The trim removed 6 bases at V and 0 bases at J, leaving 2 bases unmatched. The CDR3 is CASRGGSSYEQYF. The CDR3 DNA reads TGCGCCAGCAGGGGGGGGAGCTCCTACGAGCAGTACTTC.

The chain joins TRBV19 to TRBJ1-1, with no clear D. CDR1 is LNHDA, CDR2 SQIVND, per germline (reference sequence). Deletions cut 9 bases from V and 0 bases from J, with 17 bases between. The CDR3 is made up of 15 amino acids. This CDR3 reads CASGVGRPMNTEAFF. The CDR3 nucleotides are TGTGCCAGCGGGGTCGGCAGACCTATGAACACTGAAGCTTTCTTT. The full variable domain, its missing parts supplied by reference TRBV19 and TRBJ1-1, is DGGITQSPKYLFRKEGQNVTLSCEQNLNHDAMYWYRQDPGQGLRLIYYSQIVNDFQKGDIAEGYSVSREKKESFPLTVTSAQKNPTAFYLCASGVGRPMNTEAFFGQGTRLTVV.

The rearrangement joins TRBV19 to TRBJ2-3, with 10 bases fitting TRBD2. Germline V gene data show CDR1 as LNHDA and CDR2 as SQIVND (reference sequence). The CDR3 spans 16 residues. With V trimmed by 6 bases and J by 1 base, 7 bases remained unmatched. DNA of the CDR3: TGTGCCAGTAGAGAAAGCGGGGGGGCGGGCACAGATACGCAGTATTTT. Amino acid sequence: CASRESGGAGTDTQYF.

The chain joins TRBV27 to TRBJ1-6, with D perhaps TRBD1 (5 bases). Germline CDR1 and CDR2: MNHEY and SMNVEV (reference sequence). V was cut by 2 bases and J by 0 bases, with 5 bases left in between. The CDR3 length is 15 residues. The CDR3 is CASSLRGSYNSPLHF. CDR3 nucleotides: TGTGCCAGCAGTTTAAGGGGCTCCTATAATTCACCCCTCCACTTT.

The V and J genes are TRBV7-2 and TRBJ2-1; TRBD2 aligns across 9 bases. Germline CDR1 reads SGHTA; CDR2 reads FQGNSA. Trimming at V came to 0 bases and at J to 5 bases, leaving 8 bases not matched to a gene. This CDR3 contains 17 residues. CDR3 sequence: CASSLAFALAGNNEQFF. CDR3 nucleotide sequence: TGTGCCAGCAGCTTAGCCTTCGCCCTAGCGGGGAACAATGAGCAGTTCTTC.

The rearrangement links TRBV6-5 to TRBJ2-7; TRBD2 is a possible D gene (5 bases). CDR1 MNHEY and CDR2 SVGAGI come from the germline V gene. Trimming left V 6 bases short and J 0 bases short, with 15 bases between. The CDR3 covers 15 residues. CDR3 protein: CASSDYSLGSYEQYF. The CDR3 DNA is TGTGCCAGCAGCGACTATTCATTAGGCTCCTACGAGCAGTACTTC.

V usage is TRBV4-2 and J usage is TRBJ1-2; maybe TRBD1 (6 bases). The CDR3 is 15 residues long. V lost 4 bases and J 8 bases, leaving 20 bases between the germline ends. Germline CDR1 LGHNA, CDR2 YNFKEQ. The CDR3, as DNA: TGTGCCAGCAGCCCGCAAGTTACCAGGGGAGTGGGCTACACCTTC. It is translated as CASSPQVTRGVGYTF.

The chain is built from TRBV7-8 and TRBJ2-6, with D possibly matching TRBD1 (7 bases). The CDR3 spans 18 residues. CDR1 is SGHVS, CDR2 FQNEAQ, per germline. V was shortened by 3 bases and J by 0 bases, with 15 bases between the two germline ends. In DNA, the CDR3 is TGTGCCAGCAGCTTGTACAGGGGACTCAGCTCTGGGGCCAACGTCCTGACTTTC. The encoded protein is CASSLYRGLSSGANVLTF.

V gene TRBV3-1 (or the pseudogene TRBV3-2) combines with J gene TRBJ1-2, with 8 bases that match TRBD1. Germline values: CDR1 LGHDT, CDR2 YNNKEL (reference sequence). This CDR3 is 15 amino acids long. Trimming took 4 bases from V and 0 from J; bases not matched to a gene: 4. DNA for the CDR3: TGTGCCAGCAGCCTACAGGGGGGTTCTAACTATGGCTACACCTTC. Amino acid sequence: CASSLQGGSNYGYTF.

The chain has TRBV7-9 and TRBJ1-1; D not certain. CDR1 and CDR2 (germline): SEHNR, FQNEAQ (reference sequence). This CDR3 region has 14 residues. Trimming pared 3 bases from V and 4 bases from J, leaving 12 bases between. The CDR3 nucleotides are TGTGCCAGCAGCTTTTGGGTTTCGGGCACTGAAGCTTTCTTT. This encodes CASSFWVSGTEAFF.

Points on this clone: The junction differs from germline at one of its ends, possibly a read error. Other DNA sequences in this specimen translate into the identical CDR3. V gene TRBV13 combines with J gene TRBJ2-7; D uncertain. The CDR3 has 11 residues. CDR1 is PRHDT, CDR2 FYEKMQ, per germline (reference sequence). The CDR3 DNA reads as TGTGCCAGCAGCCTAGGGTACGAGCAGTACTTC. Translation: CASSLGYEQYF.

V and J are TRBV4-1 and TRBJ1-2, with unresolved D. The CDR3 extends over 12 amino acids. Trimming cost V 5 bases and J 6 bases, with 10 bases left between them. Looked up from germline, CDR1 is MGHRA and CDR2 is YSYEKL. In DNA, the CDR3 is TGCGCCAGCAGCTTTAATGGGGATGGCTACACCTTC. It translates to CASSFNGDGYTF.

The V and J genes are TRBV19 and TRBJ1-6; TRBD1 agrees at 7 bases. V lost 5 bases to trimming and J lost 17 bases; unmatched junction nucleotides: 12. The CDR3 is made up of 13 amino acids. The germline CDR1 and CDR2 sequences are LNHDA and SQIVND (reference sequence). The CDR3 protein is CASSSSFQGGVHF. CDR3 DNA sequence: TGTGCCAGTAGTTCTTCCTTTCAGGGGGGAGTCCACTTT.

The CDR3 DNA reads as TGTGCCAGCAGCCTACTCCAGGGGGCCGGGGAGCTGTTTTTT. Amino acid sequence: CASSLLQGAGELFF. This sequence joins TRBV3-1 (or the pseudogene TRBV3-2) and TRBJ2-2; TRBD1 aligns across 7 bases. J lost 6 bases, V lost 4 bases, and 5 bases had no gene match. This CDR3 has 14 amino acids. Looked up from germline, CDR1 is LGHDT and CDR2 is YNNKEL (reference sequence).

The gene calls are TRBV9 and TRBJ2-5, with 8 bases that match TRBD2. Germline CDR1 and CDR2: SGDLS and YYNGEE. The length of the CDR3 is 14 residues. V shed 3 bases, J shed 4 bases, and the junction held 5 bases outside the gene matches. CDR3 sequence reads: CASSAGGAGETQYF. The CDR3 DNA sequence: TGTGCCAGCAGCGCGGGAGGGGCGGGAGAGACCCAGTACTTC.

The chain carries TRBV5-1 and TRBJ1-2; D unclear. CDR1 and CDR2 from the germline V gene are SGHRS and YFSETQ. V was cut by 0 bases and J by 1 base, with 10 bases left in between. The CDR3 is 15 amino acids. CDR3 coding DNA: TGCGCCAGCAGCTTGGATCTGAGTCTTAACTATGGCTACACCTTC. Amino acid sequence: CASSLDLSLNYGYTF.

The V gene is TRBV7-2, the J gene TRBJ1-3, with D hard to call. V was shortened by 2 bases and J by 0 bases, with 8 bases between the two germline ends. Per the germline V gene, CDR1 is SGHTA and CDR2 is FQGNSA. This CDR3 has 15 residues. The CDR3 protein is CASSLHSSSGNTIYF. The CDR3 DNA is TGTGCCAGCAGCTTACATTCTTCCTCTGGAAACACCATATATTTT.

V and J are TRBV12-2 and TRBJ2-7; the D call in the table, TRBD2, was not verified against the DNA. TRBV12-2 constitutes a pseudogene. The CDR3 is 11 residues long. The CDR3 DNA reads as TGTGCAAGTCGCCCTATCTACGAGCAGTACTTC. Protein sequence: CASRPIYEQYF.

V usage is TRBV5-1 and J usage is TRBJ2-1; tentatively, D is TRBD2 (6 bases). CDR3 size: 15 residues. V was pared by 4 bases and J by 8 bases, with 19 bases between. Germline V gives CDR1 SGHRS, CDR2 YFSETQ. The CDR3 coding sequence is TGCGCCAGCAGCGATGGATGGGGGGATAAAGATGAGCAGTTCTTC. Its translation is CASSDGWGDKDEQFF.

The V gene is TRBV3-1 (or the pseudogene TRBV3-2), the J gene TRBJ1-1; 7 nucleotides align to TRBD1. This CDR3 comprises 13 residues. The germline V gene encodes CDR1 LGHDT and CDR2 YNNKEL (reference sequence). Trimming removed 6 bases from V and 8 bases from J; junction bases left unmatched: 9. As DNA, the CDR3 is TGTGCCAGCAGATTGGCGGGACAGAAAGAAGCTTTCTTT. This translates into CASRLAGQKEAFF.

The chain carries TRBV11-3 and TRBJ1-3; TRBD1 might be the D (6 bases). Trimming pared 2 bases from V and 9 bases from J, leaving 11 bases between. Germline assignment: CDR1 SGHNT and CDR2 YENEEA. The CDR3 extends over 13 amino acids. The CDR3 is CASSLTQGATIYF. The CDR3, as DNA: TGTGCCAGCAGCTTAACACAGGGAGCCACCATATATTTT.

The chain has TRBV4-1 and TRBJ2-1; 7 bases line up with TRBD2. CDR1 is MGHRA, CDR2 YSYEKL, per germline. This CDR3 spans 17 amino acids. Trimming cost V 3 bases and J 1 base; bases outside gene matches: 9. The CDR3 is CASSHRTDSGSYNEQFF. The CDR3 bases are TGCGCCAGCAGCCATCGCACGGATAGCGGGTCCTACAATGAGCAGTTCTTC.

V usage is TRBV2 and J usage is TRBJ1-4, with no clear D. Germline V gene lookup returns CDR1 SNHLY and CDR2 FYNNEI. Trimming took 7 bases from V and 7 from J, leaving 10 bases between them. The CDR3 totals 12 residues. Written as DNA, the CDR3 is TGTGCCAGCAAATCCGTTGGTGAAAAACTGTTTTTT. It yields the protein CASKSVGEKLFF.

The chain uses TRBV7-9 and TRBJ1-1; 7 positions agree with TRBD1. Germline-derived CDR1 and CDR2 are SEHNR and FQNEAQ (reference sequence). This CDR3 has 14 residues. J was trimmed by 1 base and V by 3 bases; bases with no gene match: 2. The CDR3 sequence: CASSLGQQNTEAFF. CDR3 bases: TGTGCCAGCAGCTTGGGACAGCAGAACACTGAAGCTTTCTTT.

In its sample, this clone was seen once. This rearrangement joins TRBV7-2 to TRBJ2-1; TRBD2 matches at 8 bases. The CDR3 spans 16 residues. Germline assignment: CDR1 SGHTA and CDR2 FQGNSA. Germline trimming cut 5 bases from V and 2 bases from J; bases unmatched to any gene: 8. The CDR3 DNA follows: TGTGCCAGCAGCCCCAGGGCGGGGGGTACCTACAATGAGCAGTTCTTC. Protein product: CASSPRAGGTYNEQFF. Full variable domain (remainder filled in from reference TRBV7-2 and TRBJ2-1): GAGVSQSPSNKVTEKGKDVELRCDPISGHTALYWYRQSLGQGLEFLIYFQGNSAPDKSGLPSDRFSAERTGGSVSTLTIQRTQQEDSAVYLCASSPRAGGTYNEQFFGPGTRLTVL.

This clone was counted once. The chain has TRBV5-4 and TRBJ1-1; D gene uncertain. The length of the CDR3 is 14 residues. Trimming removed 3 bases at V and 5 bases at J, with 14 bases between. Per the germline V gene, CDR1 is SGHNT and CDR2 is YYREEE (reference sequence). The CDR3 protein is CASSSAPGGTEAFF. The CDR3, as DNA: TGTGCCAGCAGCTCCGCCCCCGGCGGGACTGAAGCTTTCTTT.

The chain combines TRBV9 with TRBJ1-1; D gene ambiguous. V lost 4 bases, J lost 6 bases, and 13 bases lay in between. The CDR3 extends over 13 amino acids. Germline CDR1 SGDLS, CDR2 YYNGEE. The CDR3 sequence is CASSPILGSEAFF. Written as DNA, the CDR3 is TGTGCCAGCAGCCCAATTCTGGGGTCTGAAGCTTTCTTT.